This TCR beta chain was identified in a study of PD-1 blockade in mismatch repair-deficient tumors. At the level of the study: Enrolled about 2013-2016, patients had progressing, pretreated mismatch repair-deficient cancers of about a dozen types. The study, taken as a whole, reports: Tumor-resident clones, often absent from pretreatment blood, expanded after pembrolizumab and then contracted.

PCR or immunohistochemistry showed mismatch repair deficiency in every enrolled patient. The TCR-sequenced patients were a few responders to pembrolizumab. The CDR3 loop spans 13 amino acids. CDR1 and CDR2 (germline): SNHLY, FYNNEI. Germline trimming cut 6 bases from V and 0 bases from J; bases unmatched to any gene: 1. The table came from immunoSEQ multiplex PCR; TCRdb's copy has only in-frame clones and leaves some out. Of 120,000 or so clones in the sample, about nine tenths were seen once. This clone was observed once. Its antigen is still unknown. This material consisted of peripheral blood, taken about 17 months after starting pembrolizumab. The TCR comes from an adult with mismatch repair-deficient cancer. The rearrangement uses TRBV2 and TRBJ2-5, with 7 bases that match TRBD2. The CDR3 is CASRRGYQETQYF. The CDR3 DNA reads TGTGCCAGCAGGCGGGGGTACCAAGAGACCCAGTACTTC.